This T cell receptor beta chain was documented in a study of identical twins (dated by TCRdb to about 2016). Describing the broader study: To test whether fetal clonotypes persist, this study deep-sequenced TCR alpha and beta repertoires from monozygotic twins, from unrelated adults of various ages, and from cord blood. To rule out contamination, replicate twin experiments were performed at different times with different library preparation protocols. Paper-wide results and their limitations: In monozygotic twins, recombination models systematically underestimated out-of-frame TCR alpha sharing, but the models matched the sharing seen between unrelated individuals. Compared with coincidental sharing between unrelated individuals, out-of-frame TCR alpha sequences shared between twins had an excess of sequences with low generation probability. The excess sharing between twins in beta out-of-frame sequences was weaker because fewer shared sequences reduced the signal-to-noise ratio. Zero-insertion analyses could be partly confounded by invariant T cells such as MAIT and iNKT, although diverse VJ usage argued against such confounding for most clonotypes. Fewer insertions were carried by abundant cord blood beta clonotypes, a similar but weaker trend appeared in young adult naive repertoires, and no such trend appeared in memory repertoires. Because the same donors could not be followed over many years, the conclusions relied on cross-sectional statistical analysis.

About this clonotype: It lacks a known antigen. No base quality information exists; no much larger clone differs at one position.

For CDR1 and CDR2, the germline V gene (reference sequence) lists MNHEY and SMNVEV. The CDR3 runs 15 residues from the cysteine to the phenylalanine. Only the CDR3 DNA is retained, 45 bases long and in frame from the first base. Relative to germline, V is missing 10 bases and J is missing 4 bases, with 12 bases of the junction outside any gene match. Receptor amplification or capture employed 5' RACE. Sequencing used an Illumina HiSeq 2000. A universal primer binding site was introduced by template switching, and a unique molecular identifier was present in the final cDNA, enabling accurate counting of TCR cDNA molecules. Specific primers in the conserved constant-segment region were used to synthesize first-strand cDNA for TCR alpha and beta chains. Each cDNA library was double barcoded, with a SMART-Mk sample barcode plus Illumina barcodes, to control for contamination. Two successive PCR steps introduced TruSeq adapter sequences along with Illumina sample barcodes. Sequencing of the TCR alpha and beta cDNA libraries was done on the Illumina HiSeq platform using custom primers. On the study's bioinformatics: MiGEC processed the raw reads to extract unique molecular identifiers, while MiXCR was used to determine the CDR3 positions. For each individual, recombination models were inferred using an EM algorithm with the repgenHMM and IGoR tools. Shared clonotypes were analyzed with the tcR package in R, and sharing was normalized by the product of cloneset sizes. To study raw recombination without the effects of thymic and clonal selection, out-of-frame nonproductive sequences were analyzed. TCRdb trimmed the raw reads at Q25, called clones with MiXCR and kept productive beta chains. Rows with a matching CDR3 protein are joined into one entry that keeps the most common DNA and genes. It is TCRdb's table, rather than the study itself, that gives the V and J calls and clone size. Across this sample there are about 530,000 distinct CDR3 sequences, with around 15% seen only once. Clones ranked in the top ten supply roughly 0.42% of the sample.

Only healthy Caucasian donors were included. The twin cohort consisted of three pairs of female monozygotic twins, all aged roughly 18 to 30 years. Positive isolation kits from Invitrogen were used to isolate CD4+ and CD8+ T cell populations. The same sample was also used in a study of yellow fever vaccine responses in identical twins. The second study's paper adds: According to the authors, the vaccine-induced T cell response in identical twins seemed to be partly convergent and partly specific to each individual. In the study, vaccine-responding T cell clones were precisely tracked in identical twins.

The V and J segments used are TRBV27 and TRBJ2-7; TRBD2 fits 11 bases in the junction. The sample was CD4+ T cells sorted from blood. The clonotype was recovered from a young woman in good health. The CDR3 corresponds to CATRVAGGPWYEQYF. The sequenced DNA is TGTGCCACTCGGGTAGCGGGAGGGCCTTGGTACGAGCAGTACTTC.